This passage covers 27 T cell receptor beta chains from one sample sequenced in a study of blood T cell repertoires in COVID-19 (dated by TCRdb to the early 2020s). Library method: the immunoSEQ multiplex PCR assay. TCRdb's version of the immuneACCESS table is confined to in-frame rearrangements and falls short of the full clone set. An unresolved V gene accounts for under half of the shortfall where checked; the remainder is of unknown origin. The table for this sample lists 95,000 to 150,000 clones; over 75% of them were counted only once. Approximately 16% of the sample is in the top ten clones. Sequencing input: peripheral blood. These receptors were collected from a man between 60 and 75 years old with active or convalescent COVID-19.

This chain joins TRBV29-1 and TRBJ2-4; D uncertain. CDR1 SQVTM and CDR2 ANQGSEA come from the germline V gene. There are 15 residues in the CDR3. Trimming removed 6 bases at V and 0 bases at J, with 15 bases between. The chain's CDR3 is CSVETQVLAKNIQYF. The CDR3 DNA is TGCAGCGTAGAGACGCAGGTGCTAGCCAAAAACATTCAGTACTTC. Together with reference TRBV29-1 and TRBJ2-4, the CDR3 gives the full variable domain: SAVISQKPSRDICQRGTSLTIQCQVDSQVTMMFWYRQQPGQSLTLIATANQGSEATYESGFVIDKFPISRPNLTFSTLTVSNMSPEDSSIYLCSVETQVLAKNIQYFGAGTRLSVL.

As DNA, the CDR3 is TGTGCTAGTGGTTTGGGACGGGTGAATGGCGGTGAGCAGTTCTTC. It encodes CASGLGRVNGGEQFF. The chain employs TRBV12-5 and TRBJ2-1, with no clear D. V was clipped by 1 base and J by 9 bases, with 16 bases between them. The CDR3 length is 15 residues. Germline V CDR1 and CDR2: LGHNT, FRNRAP. Using reference TRBV12-5 and TRBJ2-1 for the parts outside the CDR3, the full variable domain is DARVTQTPRHKVTEMGQEVTMRCQPILGHNTVFWYRQTMMQGLELLAYFRNRAPLDDSGMPKDRFSAEMPDATLATLKIQPSEPRDSAVYFCASGLGRVNGGEQFFGPGTRLTVL.

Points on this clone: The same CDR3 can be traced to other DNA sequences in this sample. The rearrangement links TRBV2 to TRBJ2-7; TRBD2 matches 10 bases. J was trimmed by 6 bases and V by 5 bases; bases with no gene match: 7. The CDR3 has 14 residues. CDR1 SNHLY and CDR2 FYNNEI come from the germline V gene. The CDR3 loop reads CASSSQREGPEQYF. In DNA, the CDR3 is TGTGCCAGCAGTTCTCAGCGGGAGGGCCCCGAGCAGTACTTC.

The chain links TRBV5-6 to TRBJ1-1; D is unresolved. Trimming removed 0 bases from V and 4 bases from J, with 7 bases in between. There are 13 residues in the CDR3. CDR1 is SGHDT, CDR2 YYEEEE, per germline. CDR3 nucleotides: TGTGCCAGCAGCTTGGCTATGGTCACTGAAGCTTTCTTT. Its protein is CASSLAMVTEAFF.

The CDR3 sequence is CASSGEAGELFF. Written as DNA, the CDR3 is TGTGCCAGCAGTGGGGAGGCCGGGGAGCTGTTTTTT. The chain carries TRBV6-4 and TRBJ2-2; D might be TRBD2 (6 bases). The CDR3 contains 12 residues. Trimming shortened V by 4 bases and J by 6 bases, and 6 bases separated the two germline ends. From germline, CDR1 is MRHNA and CDR2 SNTAGT.

CDR3 sequence reads: CASSLAQGPSYEQYF. CDR3 sequence (DNA): TGTGCCAGCAGCTTAGCCCAGGGGCCAAGCTACGAGCAGTACTTC. The chain employs TRBV7-9 and TRBJ2-7, with D tentatively TRBD1 (6 bases). The CDR3 totals 15 residues. From germline, CDR1 is SEHNR and CDR2 FQNEAQ (reference sequence). With 0 bases removed from V and 3 bases from J, the gap between germline ends came to 12 bases.

The CDR3 reads CASSPNWRILFF. The CDR3 DNA is TGTGCCAGCAGTCCGAATTGGAGGATACTGTTTTTT. This chain connects TRBV28 to TRBJ1-4; D is unresolved. The CDR3 length is 12 residues. With 5 bases removed from V and 13 bases from J, the gap between germline ends came to 14 bases. CDR1 and CDR2 from the germline V gene are MDHEN and SYDVKM.

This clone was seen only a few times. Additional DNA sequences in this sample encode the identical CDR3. The CDR3 DNA reads as TGTGCCAGCAGCTGGGGACTCGAAAATGAGCAGTTCTTC. This gives the protein CASSWGLENEQFF. The rearrangement joins TRBV6-2 or TRBV6-3 to TRBJ2-1; the D gene is possibly TRBD2 (6 bases). In germline, CDR1 is MNHEY, CDR2 SVGEGT. This CDR3 spans 13 amino acids. V was clipped by 6 bases and J by 7 bases, with 13 bases between them.

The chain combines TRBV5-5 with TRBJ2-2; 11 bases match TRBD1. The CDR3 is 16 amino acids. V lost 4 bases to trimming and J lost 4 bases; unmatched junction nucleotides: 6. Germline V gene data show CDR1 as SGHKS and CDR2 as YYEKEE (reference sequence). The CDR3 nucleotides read TGTGCCAGCAGCGAGGACAGGGGGCTGTTCACCGGGGAGCTGTTTTTT. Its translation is CASSEDRGLFTGELFF.

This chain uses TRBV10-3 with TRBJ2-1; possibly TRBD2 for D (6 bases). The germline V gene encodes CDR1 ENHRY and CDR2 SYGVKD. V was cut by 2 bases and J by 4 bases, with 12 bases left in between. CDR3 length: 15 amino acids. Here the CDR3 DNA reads TGTGCCATCAGTGAGATGGAGGGTGGGTACAATGAGCAGTTCTTC. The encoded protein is CAISEMEGGYNEQFF.

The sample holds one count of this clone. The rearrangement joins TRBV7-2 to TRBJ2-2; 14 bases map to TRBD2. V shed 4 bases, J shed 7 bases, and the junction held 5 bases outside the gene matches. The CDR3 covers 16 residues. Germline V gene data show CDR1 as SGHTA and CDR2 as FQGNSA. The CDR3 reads CASSSTSGRDFGELFF. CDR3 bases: TGTGCCAGCAGCTCGACTAGCGGGAGGGATTTCGGGGAGCTGTTTTTT.

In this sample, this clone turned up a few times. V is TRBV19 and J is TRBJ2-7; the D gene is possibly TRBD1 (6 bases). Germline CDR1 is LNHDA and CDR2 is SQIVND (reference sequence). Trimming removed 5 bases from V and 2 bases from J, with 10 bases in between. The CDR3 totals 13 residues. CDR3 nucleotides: TGTGCCAGTAGTGGACAGTTGACCTACGAGCAGTACTTC. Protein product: CASSGQLTYEQYF.

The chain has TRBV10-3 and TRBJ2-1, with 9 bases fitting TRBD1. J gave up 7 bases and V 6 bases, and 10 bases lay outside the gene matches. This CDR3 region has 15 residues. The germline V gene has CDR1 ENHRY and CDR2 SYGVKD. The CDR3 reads CAIRPRQGGWNEQFF. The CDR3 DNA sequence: TGTGCCATCAGGCCCCGACAGGGGGGATGGAATGAGCAGTTCTTC.

Written as DNA, the CDR3 is TGTGCCAGCAGCTCGGGACAGAATAATTCACCCCTCCACTTT. Amino acids: CASSSGQNNSPLHF. V gene TRBV5-4 combines with J gene TRBJ1-6; 7 bases fit TRBD1. V lost 3 bases to trimming and J lost 5 bases; unmatched junction nucleotides: 2. The CDR3 length is 14 residues. Germline assignment: CDR1 SGHNT and CDR2 YYREEE (reference sequence).

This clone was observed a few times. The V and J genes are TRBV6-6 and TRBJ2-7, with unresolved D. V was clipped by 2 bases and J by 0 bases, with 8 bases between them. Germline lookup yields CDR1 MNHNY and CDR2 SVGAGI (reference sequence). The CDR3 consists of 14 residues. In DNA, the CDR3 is TGTGCCAGCAGTTACCGGCGGAGCTCCTACGAGCAGTACTTC. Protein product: CASSYRRSSYEQYF.

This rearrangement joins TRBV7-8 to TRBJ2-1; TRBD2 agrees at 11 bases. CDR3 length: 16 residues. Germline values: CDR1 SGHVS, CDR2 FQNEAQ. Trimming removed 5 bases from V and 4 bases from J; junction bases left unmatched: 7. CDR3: CASSPLLAGGYNEQFF. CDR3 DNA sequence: TGTGCCAGCAGCCCCCTGCTAGCGGGAGGTTACAATGAGCAGTTCTTC.

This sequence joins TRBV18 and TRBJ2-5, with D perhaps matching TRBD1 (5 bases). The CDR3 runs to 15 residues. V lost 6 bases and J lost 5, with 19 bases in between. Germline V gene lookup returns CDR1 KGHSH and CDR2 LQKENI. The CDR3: CASSALGGARETQYF. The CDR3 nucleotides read TGTGCCAGCTCGGCGCTAGGTGGGGCAAGGGAGACCCAGTACTTC.

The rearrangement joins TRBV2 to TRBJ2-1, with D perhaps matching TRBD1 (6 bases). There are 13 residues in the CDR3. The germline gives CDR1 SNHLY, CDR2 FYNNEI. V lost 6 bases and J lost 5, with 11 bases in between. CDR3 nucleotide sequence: TGTGCCAGCAGAGGACAGAATAACAATGAGCAGTTCTTC. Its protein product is CASRGQNNNEQFF.

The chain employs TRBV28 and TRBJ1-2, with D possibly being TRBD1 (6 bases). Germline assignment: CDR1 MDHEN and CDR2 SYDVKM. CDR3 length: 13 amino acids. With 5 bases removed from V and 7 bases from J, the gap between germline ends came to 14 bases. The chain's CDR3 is CASSNYREFGYTF. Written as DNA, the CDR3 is TGTGCCAGCAGTAACTACAGGGAATTTGGCTACACCTTC.

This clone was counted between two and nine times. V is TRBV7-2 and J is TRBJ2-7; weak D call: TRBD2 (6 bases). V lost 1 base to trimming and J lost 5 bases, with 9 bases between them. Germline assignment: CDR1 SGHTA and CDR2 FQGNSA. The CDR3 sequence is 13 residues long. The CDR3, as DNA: TGTGCCAGCAGCTTAGGGGGGGTTGACGAGCAGTACTTC. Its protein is CASSLGGVDEQYF. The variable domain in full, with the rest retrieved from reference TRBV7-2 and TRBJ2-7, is GAGVSQSPSNKVTEKGKDVELRCDPISGHTALYWYRQSLGQGLEFLIYFQGNSAPDKSGLPSDRFSAERTGGSVSTLTIQRTQQEDSAVYLCASSLGGVDEQYFGPGTRLTVT.

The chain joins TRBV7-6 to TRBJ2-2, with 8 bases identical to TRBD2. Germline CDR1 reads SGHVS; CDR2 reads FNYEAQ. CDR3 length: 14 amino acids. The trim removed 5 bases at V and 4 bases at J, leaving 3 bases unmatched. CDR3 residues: CASSLSGSTGELFF. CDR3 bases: TGTGCCAGCAGCCTAAGCGGGAGCACCGGGGAGCTGTTTTTT.

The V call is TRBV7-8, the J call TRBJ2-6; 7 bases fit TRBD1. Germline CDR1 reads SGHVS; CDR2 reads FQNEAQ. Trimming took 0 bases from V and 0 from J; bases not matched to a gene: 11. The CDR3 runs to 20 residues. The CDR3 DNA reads TGTGCCAGCAGCTTAGCGCGGATGGGGGACAGCTTCTCTGGGGCCAACGTCCTGACTTTC. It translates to CASSLARMGDSFSGANVLTF.

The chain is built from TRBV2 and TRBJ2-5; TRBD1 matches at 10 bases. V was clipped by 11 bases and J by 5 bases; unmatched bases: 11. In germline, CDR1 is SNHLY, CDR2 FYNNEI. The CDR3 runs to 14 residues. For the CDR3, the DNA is TGTGCCTCCACGGGACAGGGGTTGGGGGAGACCCAGTACTTC. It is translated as CASTGQGLGETQYF.

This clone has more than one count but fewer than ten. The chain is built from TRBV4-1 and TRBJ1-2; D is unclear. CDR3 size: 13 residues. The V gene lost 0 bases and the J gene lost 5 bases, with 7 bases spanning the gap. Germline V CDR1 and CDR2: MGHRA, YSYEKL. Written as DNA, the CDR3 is TGCGCCAGCAGCCAAGATGGAGGGTATGGCTACACCTTC. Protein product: CASSQDGGYGYTF.

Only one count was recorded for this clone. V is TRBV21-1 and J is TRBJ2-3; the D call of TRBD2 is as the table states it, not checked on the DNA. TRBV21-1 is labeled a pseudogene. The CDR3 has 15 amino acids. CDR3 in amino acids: CASSPPSGSTDTQYF. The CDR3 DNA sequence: TGTGCCAGCAGCCCTCCTAGCGGGAGTACAGATACGCAGTATTTT.

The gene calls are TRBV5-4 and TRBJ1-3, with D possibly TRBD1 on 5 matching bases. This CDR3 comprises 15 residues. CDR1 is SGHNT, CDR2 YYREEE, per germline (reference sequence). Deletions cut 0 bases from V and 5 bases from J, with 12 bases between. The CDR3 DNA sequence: TGTGCCAGCAGCTTGGAAATAGGACAAAGAAACACCATATATTTT. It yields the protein CASSLEIGQRNTIYF.

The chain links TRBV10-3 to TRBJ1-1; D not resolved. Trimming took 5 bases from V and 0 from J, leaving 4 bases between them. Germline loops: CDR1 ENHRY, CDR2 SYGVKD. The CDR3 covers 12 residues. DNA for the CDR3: TGTGCCATCAGTAACATGAACACTGAAGCTTTCTTT. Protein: CAISNMNTEAFF.